These 14 T cell receptor beta chains were sequenced from one sample in a study of radiation and T cells in renal cell carcinoma. Time point noted: baseline pretreatment blood. Specified treatment: 15 Gy SBRT to primary tumor, nephrectomy 4 weeks later. The assay was immunoSEQ multiplex PCR, and TCRdb's table has in-frame clones only and misses some. The sample consists of roughly 120,000 clones, approximately 80% of them appearing once. Sequenced material: blood, taken from a patient whose treatment included radiotherapy and nephrectomy. The receptors derive from an older woman with renal cell carcinoma.

The genes are TRBV29-1 and TRBJ2-1, with D unresolved. V lost 2 bases to trimming and J lost 0 bases, with 8 bases between them. The CDR3 contains 14 residues. Germline V CDR1 and CDR2: SQVTM, ANQGSEA. CDR3 loop: CSVEWHLSYNEQFF. In nucleotides, the CDR3 is TGCAGCGTTGAATGGCATCTCTCCTACAATGAGCAGTTCTTC.

This sequence joins TRBV7-2 and TRBJ2-7, with D possibly matching TRBD2 (5 bases). V was cut by 3 bases and J by 2 bases, with 14 bases left in between. Germline values: CDR1 SGHTA, CDR2 FQGNSA. CDR3 length: 15 amino acids. CDR3 sequence: CASSFVAGSTYEQYF. CDR3 coding DNA: TGTGCCAGCAGCTTTGTCGCGGGCAGTACCTACGAGCAGTACTTC.

The rearrangement joins TRBV5-1 to TRBJ1-2; 11 bases are a match to TRBD1. The V gene's germline CDR1 is SGHRS and CDR2 YFSETQ. V shed 0 bases and J 8 bases; nucleotides not matched to a gene: 3. This CDR3 comprises 14 residues. CDR3: CASSLAGQGAGYTF. CDR3 bases: TGCGCCAGCAGCTTGGCCGGACAGGGGGCCGGCTACACCTTC. Complete variable domain (other parts from reference TRBV5-1 and TRBJ1-2): KAGVTQTPRYLIKTRGQQVTLSCSPISGHRSVSWYQQTPGQGLQFLFEYFSETQRNKGNFPGRFSGRQFSNSRSEMNVSTLELGDSALYLCASSLAGQGAGYTFGSGTRLTVV.

This CDR3 reads CASSGRGGRETQYF. The CDR3 DNA reads TGTGCCAGCAGTGGACGGGGGGGCCGGGAGACCCAGTACTTC. The rearrangement links TRBV28 to TRBJ2-5; TRBD2 aligns across 8 bases. The CDR3 sequence is 14 residues long. Germline trimming cut 5 bases from V and 5 bases from J; bases unmatched to any gene: 7. CDR1 MDHEN and CDR2 SYDVKM come from the germline V gene.

A single count supports this clone. This rearrangement joins TRBV11-2 to TRBJ2-5, with D perhaps TRBD2 (5 bases). Germline V gives CDR1 SGHAT, CDR2 FQNNGV. The ends were cut back, 5 bases at V and 7 bases at J, with 20 bases in the middle. This CDR3 contains 15 residues. This CDR3 is CASSPSSGGLPTQYF. CDR3 DNA sequence: TGTGCCAGCAGCCCTTCAAGCGGCGGGTTGCCGACCCAGTACTTC.

This clone was found a few times. The chain joins TRBV7-2 to TRBJ1-2; 7 nucleotides agree with TRBD1. The trim removed 1 base at V and 7 bases at J, leaving 6 bases unmatched. The CDR3 totals 14 residues. Germline CDR1 is SGHTA and CDR2 is FQGNSA. In DNA, the CDR3 is TGTGCCAGCAGCTTAGACGGGACAGTTCTTGGCTACACCTTC. It encodes CASSLDGTVLGYTF. Combining the CDR3 with reference TRBV7-2 and TRBJ1-2 gives the whole variable domain GAGVSQSPSNKVTEKGKDVELRCDPISGHTALYWYRQSLGQGLEFLIYFQGNSAPDKSGLPSDRFSAERTGGSVSTLTIQRTQQEDSAVYLCASSLDGTVLGYTFGSGTRLTVV.

V is TRBV19 and J is TRBJ2-5; unclear D gene. Trimming took 5 bases from V and 5 from J, leaving 12 bases between them. CDR1 is LNHDA, CDR2 SQIVND, per germline (reference sequence). This CDR3 region has 13 residues. The CDR3 is CASSVQSRETQYF. For the CDR3, the DNA is TGTGCCAGTAGTGTACAGAGCCGGGAGACCCAGTACTTC.

The V gene is TRBV19, the J gene TRBJ2-5, with 8 positions matching TRBD1. Germline CDR1 reads LNHDA; CDR2 reads SQIVND (reference sequence). The CDR3 loop spans 13 amino acids. Unmatched junction bases numbered 6, after V lost 10 bases and J lost 2 bases. CDR3: CATAGGDQETQYF. In DNA form, the CDR3 reads TGTGCCACCGCAGGGGGCGATCAAGAGACCCAGTACTTC.

This clone showed up many times. The rearrangement uses TRBV7-9 and TRBJ2-5; D uncertain. The V gene lost 5 bases and the J gene lost 5 bases, with 15 bases spanning the gap. This CDR3 has 14 residues. Germline V gene sequence: CDR1 SEHNR, CDR2 FQNEAQ (reference sequence). The CDR3 loop is CASSNVGLQETQYF. The CDR3 region has the DNA TGTGCCAGCAGCAACGTCGGCCTACAGGAGACCCAGTACTTC.

This sequence joins TRBV28 and TRBJ2-7; 7 bases align to TRBD1. CDR3 length equals 12 residues. CDR1 and CDR2 (germline): MDHEN, SYDVKM. V lost 5 bases to trimming and J lost 12 bases; unmatched junction nucleotides: 10. In DNA form, the CDR3 reads TGTGCCAGCAGTACTCCGACAGGGAGTCCGTACTTC. Amino acids: CASSTPTGSPYF.

V gene TRBV28 combines with J gene TRBJ1-1; D uncertain. V lost 2 bases to trimming and J lost 4 bases, with 8 bases between them. The germline V gene encodes CDR1 MDHEN and CDR2 SYDVKM. The CDR3 extends over 13 amino acids. The CDR3 spells CASSLAGFTEAFF. The CDR3 DNA sequence: TGTGCCAGCAGTTTAGCGGGGTTCACTGAAGCTTTCTTT.

V usage is TRBV7-2 and J usage is TRBJ1-6; D perhaps matches TRBD1 (5 bases). The V end lost 5 bases, the J end lost 8 bases, and 13 bases lay between the germline ends. Looked up from germline, CDR1 is SGHTA and CDR2 is FQGNSA. This CDR3 is built from 14 residues. The CDR3 is CASSAWTFHSPLHF. In DNA form, the CDR3 reads TGTGCCAGCAGCGCATGGACATTCCATTCACCCCTCCACTTT. Full variable domain (missing parts from reference TRBV7-2 and TRBJ1-6): GAGVSQSPSNKVTEKGKDVELRCDPISGHTALYWYRQSLGQGLEFLIYFQGNSAPDKSGLPSDRFSAERTGGSVSTLTIQRTQQEDSAVYLCASSAWTFHSPLHFGNGTRLTVT.

This clone was recorded once. This rearrangement joins TRBV27 to TRBJ2-2; 7 nucleotides align to TRBD1. Germline V gives CDR1 MNHEY, CDR2 SMNVEV (reference sequence). The CDR3 sequence is 16 residues long. Unmatched junction bases numbered 4, after V lost 0 bases and J lost 3 bases. The CDR3 spells CASSLSGGIHTGELFF. The CDR3 DNA is TGTGCCAGCAGTTTATCAGGGGGCATACACACCGGGGAGCTGTTTTTT.

The chain carries TRBV9 and TRBJ2-1, with 10 bases aligning to TRBD2. With 4 bases clipped from V and 7 bases from J, the junction kept 8 bases outside the gene matches. The V gene's germline CDR1 is SGDLS and CDR2 YYNGEE. The CDR3 sequence is 15 residues long. CDR3 sequence: CASSRSGGASNEQFF. The CDR3 DNA sequence: TGTGCCAGCAGCCGAAGCGGGGGGGCGTCGAATGAGCAGTTCTTC.